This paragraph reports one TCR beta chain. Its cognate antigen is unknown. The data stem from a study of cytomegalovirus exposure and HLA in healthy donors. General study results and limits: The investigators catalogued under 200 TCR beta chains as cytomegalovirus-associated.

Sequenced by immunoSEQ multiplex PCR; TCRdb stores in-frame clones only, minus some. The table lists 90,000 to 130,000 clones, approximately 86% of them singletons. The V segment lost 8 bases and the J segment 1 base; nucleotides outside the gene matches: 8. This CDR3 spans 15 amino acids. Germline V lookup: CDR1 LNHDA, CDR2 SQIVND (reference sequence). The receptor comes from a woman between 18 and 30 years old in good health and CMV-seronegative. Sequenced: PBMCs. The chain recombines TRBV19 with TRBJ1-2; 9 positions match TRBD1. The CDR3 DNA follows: TGTGCCAGTGCTATAACAGGGGGCAGTAACTATGGCTACACCTTC. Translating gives CASAITGGSNYGYTF.